This is a list of T cell receptor beta chains from one sample in a study of molecular identifiers for immune sequencing clone quantification. A single record per CDR3 protein comes from TCRdb applying MiXCR to the PCR reads. The table includes 400,000 to 600,000 distinct CDR3 sequences, 25% detected once. The specimen sequenced was naive CD8+ T cells from blood, with Jurkat cell RNA spiked in. The receptors derive from a human donor in good health. Some libraries in this study had Jurkat cell RNA spiked in. Both conserved end residues are part of each CDR3. A D gene is named only where the DNA matches it firmly. Size tells how often a clone was seen (once, few, many) or the class of an expanded clone, and some rows leave it out.

NA	TRBV7-9	NA	TRBJ1-6	CASSLTTEYNSPLHF	TGTGCCAGCAGCCTGACGACAGAATATAATTCACCCCTCCACTTT
TRBD1	TRBV4-1	many	TRBJ1-5	CASSQVTGVGDQPQHF	TGCGCCAGCAGCCAAGTAACAGGGGTAGGGGATCAGCCCCAGCATTTT
TRBD1	TRBV4-1	NA	TRBJ2-7	CASSRGDRAEQYF	TGCGCCAGCAGCCGGGGAGACAGGGCCGAGCAGTACTTC
NA	TRBV5-6	many	TRBJ1-1	CASSLERRRFGAFF	TGTGCCAGCAGCTTGGAGCGCAGACGTTTCGGAGCTTTCTTT
NA	TRBV29-1	many	TRBJ1-1	CSVEDQGRGAFF	TGCAGCGTTGAAGACCAGGGGCGAGGAGCTTTCTTT
TRBD2	TRBV4-1	NA	TRBJ2-3	CASSQGGSADTQYF	TGCGCCAGCAGCCAAGGCGGGAGCGCAGATACGCAGTATTTT
TRBD2	TRBV7-9	NA	TRBJ2-2	CASSLARGGADTGELFF	TGTGCCAGCAGCTTAGCGCGCGGGGGGGCGGACACCGGGGAGCTGTTTTTT
NA	TRBV7-9	few	TRBJ2-5	CASSLWAVGGLYQETQYF	TGTGCCAGCAGCTTATGGGCGGTCGGGGGCCTGTACCAAGAGACCCAGTACTTC
NA	TRBV4-1	NA	TRBJ2-7	CASSPLGVARNTEDEQYF	TGCGCCAGCAGCCCCCTGGGCGTTGCGCGGAACACGGAGGACGAGCAGTACTTC
TRBD2	TRBV9	NA	TRBJ2-3	CASTALSGGPTDTQYF	TGTGCCAGCACCGCACTTAGCGGGGGACCCACAGATACGCAGTATTTT
TRBD1	TRBV7-2	many	TRBJ2-7	CASSLILGGTPKVQYF	TGTGCCAGCAGCTTAATTTTAGGGGGCACACCCAAGGTGCAGTACTTC
NA	TRBV4-1	few	TRBJ2-7	CASSQGGGPGPYEQYF	TGCGCCAGCAGCCAAGGTGGGGGTCCGGGACCCTACGAGCAGTACTTC
NA	TRBV28	few	TRBJ1-2	CASSSSLDSQSSNYGYTF	TGTGCCAGCAGTTCCTCTCTTGACAGCCAGTCATCTAACTATGGCTACACCTTC
TRBD1	TRBV13	NA	TRBJ2-7	CASSQQGAGGEQYF	TGTGCCAGCAGCCAACAGGGGGCTGGCGGCGAGCAGTACTTC
NA	TRBV30	NA	TRBJ2-7	CAWTWGLGYEQYF	TGTGCCTGGACATGGGGCCTCGGGTACGAGCAGTACTTC
TRBD1	TRBV5-6	few	TRBJ1-1	CASSLDVTGGTEAFF	TGTGCCAGCAGCTTGGACGTTACAGGGGGAACTGAAGCTTTCTTT
NA	TRBV21-1	NA	TRBJ2-1	CASGNGRLASGGVPLLNNEQFF	TGTGCCAGCGGCAACGGCCGCCTCGCTAGCGGGGGGGTACCCCTCCTAAATAATGAGCAGTTCTTC
NA	TRBV6-5	many	TRBJ2-3	CASSTHGGITDTQYF	TGTGCCAGCAGCACGCATGGAGGTATCACAGATACGCAGTATTTT
NA	TRBV29-1	few	TRBJ1-2	CSVEWQVGNTNYGYTF	TGCAGCGTTGAGTGGCAGGTCGGGAATACTAACTATGGCTACACCTTC
TRBD2	TRBV20-1	few	TRBJ2-1	CSARFLLAGITNEQFF	TGCAGTGCTCGATTCCTACTAGCGGGAATAACCAATGAGCAGTTCTTC
NA	TRBV10-1	NA	TRBJ2-2	CASSDPNTGELFF	TGCGCCAGCAGTGACCCGAACACCGGGGAGCTGTTTTTT
TRBD1	TRBV4-1	NA	TRBJ1-2	CASSPRTGWTYGYTF	TGCGCCAGCAGCCCGCGGACAGGCTGGACCTATGGCTACACCTTC
NA	TRBV30	few	TRBJ2-3	CAWSAVKDTQYF	TGTGCCTGGAGTGCCGTCAAAGATACGCAGTATTTT
NA	TRBV7-6	few	TRBJ2-7	CASSPGPNRGYYEQYF	TGTGCCAGCAGTCCAGGCCCGAACCGGGGATACTACGAGCAGTACTTC
NA	TRBV20-1	few	TRBJ1-3	CSAGTSGNTIYF	TGCAGTGCTGGGACGTCTGGAAACACCATATATTTT
NA	TRBV5-4	many	TRBJ2-1	CASSLVGDGEQFF	TGTGCCAGCAGCTTGGTAGGGGACGGTGAGCAGTTCTTC
NA	TRBV4-3	many	TRBJ2-4	CASSQVYSDAKNIQYF	TGCGCCAGCAGCCAAGTCTACAGTGATGCCAAAAACATTCAGTACTTC
NA	TRBV12-3/TRBV12-4	NA	TRBJ1-5	CASSSAVLGANQPQHF	TGTGCCAGCAGTTCCGCCGTGCTGGGCGCCAATCAGCCCCAGCATTTT
NA	TRBV27	NA	TRBJ2-7	CPTSLPRPSSNEQYF	TGTCCCACCAGTTTACCGCGCCCGTCCTCCAACGAGCAGTACTTC
NA	TRBV20-1	NA	TRBJ2-3	CSATYIVDTQYF	TGCAGTGCTACCTATATAGTAGATACGCAGTATTTT
NA	TRBV7-9	few	TRBJ2-3	CASSTRTPTDTQYF	TGTGCCAGCAGCACCAGGACCCCCACAGATACGCAGTATTTT
TRBD2	TRBV30	few	TRBJ2-7	CAWSVKREAFSYEQYF	TGTGCCTGGAGTGTGAAGCGGGAGGCGTTCTCCTACGAGCAGTACTTC
NA	TRBV23-1	many	TRBJ1-5	CASSLMTGSGNQPQHF	TGCGCCAGCAGTCTCATGACAGGTTCTGGCAATCAGCCCCAGCATTTT
TRBD1	TRBV6-2/TRBV6-3	NA	TRBJ1-6	CASTRGDREFSPPHF	TGTGCCAGCACCCGAGGGGACAGGGAGTTTTCACCCCCCCACTTT
NA	TRBV12-3/TRBV12-4	few	TRBJ2-3	CASLRFHSTDTQYF	TGTGCCAGCCTTAGATTCCATAGCACAGATACGCAGTATTTT
NA	TRBV7-9	few	TRBJ2-7	CASSPRDGTYGQYF	TGTGCCAGCAGCCCGAGGGACGGGACCTACGGGCAGTACTTC
NA	TRBV12-2	NA	TRBJ2-7	CASRPGLAGAHEQYF	TGTGCAAGTCGCCCTGGACTAGCGGGGGCGCACGAGCAGTACTTC
NA	TRBV4-3	NA	TRBJ2-7	CASSQDPGWPYEQYF	TGCGCCAGCAGCCAAGATCCGGGGTGGCCCTACGAGCAGTACTTC
NA	TRBV11-2	few	TRBJ2-5	CAISLGGGKETQYF	TGTGCCATCAGCTTAGGTGGAGGGAAAGAGACCCAGTACTTC
TRBD2	TRBV11-1	NA	TRBJ2-7	CASSLGGVRSSAPYF	TGTGCCAGCAGCTTGGGAGGGGTCCGCTCCTCCGCGCCATACTTC
NA	TRBV6-2/TRBV6-3	NA	TRBJ2-7	CASSQTAVSYEQYF	TGTGCCAGCAGTCAGACAGCGGTTAGCTACGAGCAGTACTTC
TRBD1	TRBV29-1	NA	TRBJ1-2	CSVANAGGSSFGYAF	TGCAGCGTTGCCAATGCAGGGGGCAGTAGCTTTGGCTACGCCTTC
NA	TRBV9	few	TRBJ1-5	CASSGGQTFNQPQHF	TGTGCCAGCAGCGGAGGACAGACTTTCAATCAGCCCCAGCATTTT
TRBD1	TRBV3-1	few	TRBJ2-7	CASSTRQGGPYEQYF	TGTGCCAGCAGCACCCGACAGGGGGGACCCTACGAGCAGTACTTC
NA	TRBV27	NA	TRBJ2-6	CASTDGQPFSGANVLTF	TGTGCCAGTACGGACGGACAGCCCTTCTCTGGGGCCAACGTCCTGACTTTC
NA	TRBV30	few	TRBJ1-2	CAWSVPPSGVYGYTF	TGTGCCTGGAGTGTACCCCCATCTGGGGTATATGGCTACACCTTC
TRBD2	TRBV6-6	NA	TRBJ2-1	CASSSWGGGQFF	TGTGCCAGCAGTAGCTGGGGGGGTGGGCAGTTCTTC
NA	TRBV20-1	few	TRBJ2-2	CSARDVTGNTGELFF	TGCAGTGCTAGAGATGTGACAGGGAACACCGGGGAGCTGTTTTTT
TRBD1	TRBV9	few	TRBJ1-1	CASSVEKRTGGPNTEAFF	TGTGCCAGCAGCGTAGAAAAACGGACAGGGGGCCCGAACACTGAAGCTTTCTTT
NA	TRBV19	few	TRBJ1-2	CASQGHLLAGNYGYTF	TGTGCCAGCCAAGGACACCTTCTCGCGGGAAACTATGGCTACACCTTC
TRBD1	TRBV7-8	many	TRBJ2-7	CASSFRQGVRYEQYF	TGTGCCAGCAGCTTCAGACAGGGGGTTCGGTACGAGCAGTACTTC
NA	TRBV6-6	few	TRBJ1-1	CASSYGYKNTEAFF	TGTGCCAGCAGTTACGGTTATAAGAACACTGAAGCTTTCTTT
NA	TRBV3-1	few	TRBJ1-5	CASSPARGYGQPQHF	TGTGCCAGCAGCCCTGCCAGGGGATATGGGCAGCCCCAGCATTTT
NA	TRBV7-8	NA	TRBJ2-3	CASSSSALQGWVRARTDTQYF	TGTGCCAGCAGCTCCAGCGCACTGCAGGGCTGGGTTCGAGCCCGCACAGATACGCAGTATTTT
NA	TRBV7-2	many	TRBJ1-1	CASSTLARKDTEAFF	TGTGCCAGCAGCACCCTAGCAAGAAAAGACACTGAAGCTTTCTTT
NA	TRBV7-2	once	TRBJ1-1	CARRPLRHPHTAAFF	TGTGCCCGCCGCCCCCTCCGCCACCCGCACACTGCAGCTTTCTTT
NA	TRBV6-2/TRBV6-3	NA	TRBJ2-6	CASTPTTSGANVLTF	TGTGCCAGCACCCCTACTACCTCTGGGGCCAACGTCCTGACTTTC
TRBD2	TRBV12-3/TRBV12-4	NA	TRBJ2-3	CASSRSLGGGLDTQYF	TGTGCCAGCAGTAGGAGCTTGGGGGGGGGGTTGGATACGCAGTATTTT
TRBD1	TRBV29-1	many	TRBJ1-1	CSVPHRGLTEAFF	TGCAGCGTTCCCCACAGGGGGCTCACTGAAGCTTTCTTT
NA	TRBV6-6	NA	TRBJ1-1	CASSYYAGSNTEAFF	TGTGCCAGCAGTTATTATGCCGGGTCGAACACTGAAGCTTTCTTT